Presented here are 12 T cell receptor beta chains from one specimen sequenced in a study of blood T cell repertoires in COVID-19. TCRdb's copy holds only in-frame clones and misses some; the assay was immunoSEQ multiplex PCR. Of approximately 290,000 clones in the sample, approximately 90% were seen once. Sequencing used peripheral blood. Source of these receptors: a man aged 30 to 39 with acute or convalescent COVID-19.

The CDR3 DNA follows: TGCGCCAGCATGGACAGGGGGCTTTCGGGTGAAAAACTGTTTTTT. Translation gives CASMDRGLSGEKLFF. The chain employs TRBV5-1 and TRBJ1-4; 11 nucleotides match TRBD1. Trimming took 6 bases from V and 7 from J; bases not matched to a gene: 8. The germline gives CDR1 SGHRS, CDR2 YFSETQ. The CDR3 totals 15 residues.

The J gene is TRBJ2-3, the V gene TRBV28; TRBD2 matches 8 bases. The V and J ends lost 6 bases and 4 bases, in that order; junction bases with no gene match: 12. The CDR3 covers 16 residues. The germline CDR1 and CDR2 sequences are MDHEN and SYDVKM. The CDR3 sequence is CASRDPLREVADTQYF. The CDR3, as DNA: TGTGCCAGCAGGGATCCCCTGCGGGAGGTGGCAGATACGCAGTATTTT.

V gene TRBV6-5 combines with J gene TRBJ2-7; the match to TRBD2 covers 11 bases. CDR1 is MNHEY, CDR2 SVGAGI, per germline. This CDR3 is built from 13 residues. V lost 6 bases and J lost 6; bases outside the gene matches: 4. The CDR3 DNA sequence: TGTGCCAGCAGACTAGCGGGAGACGGCGAGCAGTACTTC. The encoded protein is CASRLAGDGEQYF.

The chain couples TRBV29-1 to TRBJ2-2, with no clear D. The CDR3 runs to 14 residues. Trimming left V 7 bases short and J 2 bases short, with 14 bases between. Germline V CDR1 and CDR2: SQVTM, ANQGSEA. The CDR3 region has the DNA TGCAGCGCTGCTAAGGTAGCTAACACCGGGGAGCTGTTTTTT. It encodes CSAAKVANTGELFF.

V usage is TRBV3-1 (or the pseudogene TRBV3-2) and J usage is TRBJ2-3; the match to TRBD2 covers 12 bases. The CDR3 spans 19 residues. Germline V gives CDR1 LGHDT, CDR2 YNNKEL (reference sequence). V shed 1 base and J 2 bases; nucleotides not matched to a gene: 10. The CDR3 coding sequence is TGTGCCAGCAGCCAAGTGGGCCTAGCGGGGGGGAGTAACACAGATACGCAGTATTTT. Protein sequence: CASSQVGLAGGSNTDTQYF.

The chain carries TRBV7-9 and TRBJ2-1; D gene ambiguous. Germline lookup yields CDR1 SEHNR and CDR2 FQNEAQ (reference sequence). This CDR3 is 13 amino acids long. V lost 0 bases and J 3 bases, leaving 3 bases between the germline ends. CDR3 nucleotides: TGTGCCAGCAGCTTAGCTCGCTACAATGAGCAGTTCTTC. Its translation is CASSLARYNEQFF.

The table lists this clone with a count of one. The chain is built from TRBV4-2 and TRBJ1-6, with 7 bases that match TRBD1. Unmatched junction bases numbered 5, after V lost 3 bases and J lost 0 bases. The CDR3 sequence is 17 residues long. The germline V gene has CDR1 LGHNA and CDR2 YNFKEQ. The CDR3 nucleotides read TGTGCCAGCAGCCAGGACAGGCCTTACTCCTATAATTCACCCCTCCACTTT. Translated, it gives CASSQDRPYSYNSPLHF.

The gene calls are TRBV20-1 and TRBJ2-4, with 7 positions matching TRBD1. Germline V gives CDR1 DFQATT, CDR2 SNEGSKA (reference sequence). This CDR3 region has 11 residues. The trim removed 5 bases at V and 13 bases at J, leaving 8 bases unmatched. Here the CDR3 reads CSAFNYRGQYF. DNA of the CDR3: TGCAGTGCTTTTAATTACAGGGGCCAGTACTTC.

The chain carries TRBV5-1 and TRBJ1-6; D not certain. The CDR3 contains 12 residues. V lost 10 bases, J lost 7 bases, and 12 bases lay in between. Germline lookup yields CDR1 SGHRS and CDR2 YFSETQ. The chain's CDR3 is CAQGGLNSPLHF. The CDR3, as DNA: TGCGCCCAAGGAGGTCTAAATTCACCCCTCCACTTT.

There are a few counts of this clone. The sample has other DNA sequences that encode this CDR3 too. This chain joins TRBV5-1 and TRBJ1-2; a weak D match, TRBD1 (5 bases). This CDR3 region has 13 residues. V gave up 1 base and J gave up 3 bases, with 7 bases separating them. The germline V gene encodes CDR1 SGHRS and CDR2 YFSETQ. In nucleotides, the CDR3 is TGCGCCAGCAGCTTGCAGGGCGACTATGGCTACACCTTC. It encodes CASSLQGDYGYTF.

The chain joins TRBV19 to TRBJ2-1; 7 bases map to TRBD1. Germline CDR1 and CDR2: LNHDA and SQIVND (reference sequence). CDR3 size: 14 residues. Trimming cost V 3 bases and J 2 bases; bases outside gene matches: 1. This chain's CDR3 is CASSMTGPYNEQFF. DNA for the CDR3: TGTGCCAGTAGTATGACAGGGCCCTACAATGAGCAGTTCTTC.

This chain connects TRBV6-5 to TRBJ2-7; 9 nucleotides agree with TRBD2. From germline, CDR1 is MNHEY and CDR2 SVGAGI. CDR3 size: 15 residues. The V gene end was trimmed by 2 bases and the J gene end by 2 bases; junction bases not matched to a gene: 4. The CDR3 protein is CASSYVASGAYEQYF. The CDR3 nucleotides read TGTGCCAGCAGTTACGTCGCTAGCGGGGCCTACGAGCAGTACTTC.